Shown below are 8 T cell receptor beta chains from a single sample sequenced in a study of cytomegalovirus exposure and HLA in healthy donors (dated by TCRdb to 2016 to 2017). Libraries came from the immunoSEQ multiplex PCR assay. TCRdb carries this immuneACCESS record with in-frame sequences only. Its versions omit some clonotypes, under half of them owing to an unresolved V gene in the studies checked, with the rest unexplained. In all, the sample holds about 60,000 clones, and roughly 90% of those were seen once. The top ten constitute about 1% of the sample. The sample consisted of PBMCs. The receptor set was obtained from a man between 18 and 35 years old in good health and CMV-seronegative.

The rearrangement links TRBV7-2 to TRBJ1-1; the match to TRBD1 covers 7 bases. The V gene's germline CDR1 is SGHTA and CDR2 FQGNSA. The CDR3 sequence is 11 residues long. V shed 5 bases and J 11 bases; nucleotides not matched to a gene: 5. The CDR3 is CASSPGGGAFF. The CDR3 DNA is TGTGCCAGCAGCCCAGGAGGGGGCGCTTTCTTT.

CDR3: CASSLLFVQGDEQFF. CDR3 nucleotide sequence: TGTGCCAGCAGCTTGTTATTCGTACAGGGGGATGAGCAGTTCTTC. The chain has TRBV5-4 and TRBJ2-1, with 8 bases fitting TRBD1. Germline assignment: CDR1 SGHNT and CDR2 YYREEE (reference sequence). Trimming cost V 1 base and J 8 bases; bases outside gene matches: 8. This CDR3 spans 15 amino acids. The full variable domain, its missing parts supplied by reference TRBV5-4 and TRBJ2-1, is ETGVTQSPTHLIKTRGQQVTLRCSSQSGHNTVSWYQQALGQGPQFIFQYYREEENGRGNFPPRFSGLQFPNYSSELNVNALELDDSALYLCASSLLFVQGDEQFFGPGTRLTVL.

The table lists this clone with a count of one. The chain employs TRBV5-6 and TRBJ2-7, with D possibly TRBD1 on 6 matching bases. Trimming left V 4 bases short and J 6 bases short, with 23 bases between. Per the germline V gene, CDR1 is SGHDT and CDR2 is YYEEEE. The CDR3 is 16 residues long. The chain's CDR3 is CASSRGQGILLGEQYF. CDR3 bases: TGTGCCAGCAGCCGAGGTCAGGGGATTCTCCTAGGCGAGCAGTACTTC. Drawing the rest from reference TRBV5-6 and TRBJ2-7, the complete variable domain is DAGVTQSPTHLIKTRGQQVTLRCSPKSGHDTVSWYQQALGQGPQFIFQYYEEEERQRGNFPDRFSGHQFPNYSSELNVNALLLGDSALYLCASSRGQGILLGEQYFGPGTRLTVT.

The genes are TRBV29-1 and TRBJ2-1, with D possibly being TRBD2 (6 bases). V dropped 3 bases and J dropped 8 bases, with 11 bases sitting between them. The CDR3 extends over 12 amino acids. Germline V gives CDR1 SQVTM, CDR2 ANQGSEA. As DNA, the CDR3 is TGCAGCGTTGATTCCGGCGGGGATGAGCAGTTCTTC. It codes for CSVDSGGDEQFF.

In nucleotides, the CDR3 is TGTGCCAGCAGCGGACCGGGATCGATAAGCGGGAGTGTGGACGAGCAGTACTTC. It specifies CASSGPGSISGSVDEQYF. The chain employs TRBV28 and TRBJ2-7; 8 nucleotides align to TRBD2. The V gene's germline CDR1 is MDHEN and CDR2 SYDVKM. The CDR3 totals 18 residues. Trimming took 6 bases from V and 5 from J; bases not matched to a gene: 21.

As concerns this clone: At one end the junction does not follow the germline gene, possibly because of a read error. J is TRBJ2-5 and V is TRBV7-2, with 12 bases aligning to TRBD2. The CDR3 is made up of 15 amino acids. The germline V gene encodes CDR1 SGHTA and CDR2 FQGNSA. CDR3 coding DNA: TGTGTCAGCAGCCTGACTAGCGGGAGTTGGGAGACCCAGTACTTC. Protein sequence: CVSSLTSGSWETQYF.

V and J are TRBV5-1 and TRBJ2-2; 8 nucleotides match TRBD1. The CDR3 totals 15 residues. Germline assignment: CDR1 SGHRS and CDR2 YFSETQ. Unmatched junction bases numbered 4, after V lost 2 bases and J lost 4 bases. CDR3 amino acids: CASSLGQGTTGELFF. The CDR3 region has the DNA TGCGCCAGCAGCTTAGGACAGGGCACCACCGGGGAGCTGTTTTTT.

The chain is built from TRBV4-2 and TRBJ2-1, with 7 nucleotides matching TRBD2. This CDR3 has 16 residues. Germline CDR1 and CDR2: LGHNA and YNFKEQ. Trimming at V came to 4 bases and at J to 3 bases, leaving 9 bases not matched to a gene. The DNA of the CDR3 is TGTGCCAGCAGCCCCTCCGTGCTAGCGGTCTACAATGAGCAGTTCTTC. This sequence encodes CASSPSVLAVYNEQFF.